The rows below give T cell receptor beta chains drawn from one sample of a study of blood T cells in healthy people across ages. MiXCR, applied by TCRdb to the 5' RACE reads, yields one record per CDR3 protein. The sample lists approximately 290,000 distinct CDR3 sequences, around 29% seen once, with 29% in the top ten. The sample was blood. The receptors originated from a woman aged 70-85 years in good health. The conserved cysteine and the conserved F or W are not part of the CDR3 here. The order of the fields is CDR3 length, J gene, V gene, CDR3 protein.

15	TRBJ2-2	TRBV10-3	AISEWGLAENTGELF
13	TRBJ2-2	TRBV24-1	ATKGGKFDTGELF
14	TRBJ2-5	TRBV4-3	ASSQGTSGRAETQY
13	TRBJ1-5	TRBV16	ASSQSSGGSQPQH
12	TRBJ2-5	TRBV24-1	ATSDPRGKETQY
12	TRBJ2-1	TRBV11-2	ASSFLEIYNEQF
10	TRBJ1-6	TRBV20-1	SARVGDSPLH
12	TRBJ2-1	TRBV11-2	ASSPAREVNEQF
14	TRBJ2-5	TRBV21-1	ASSKRQKCNQETQY
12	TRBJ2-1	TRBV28	ASSFGVRYNEQF
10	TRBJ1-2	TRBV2	ASSGQDYGYT
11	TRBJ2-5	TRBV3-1	ASTSSGVETQY
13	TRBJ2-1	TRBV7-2	ASTYGGSLHNEQF
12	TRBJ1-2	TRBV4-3	ASSQDPGLDGYT
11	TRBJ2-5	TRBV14	ASSQAVLRAQY
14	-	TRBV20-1	SARGPGQRSSHEQY
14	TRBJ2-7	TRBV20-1	SAAPRWREGLNEQY
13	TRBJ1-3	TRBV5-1	ASSFSSGSGNTIY
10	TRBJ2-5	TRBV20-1	TWAIDQETQY
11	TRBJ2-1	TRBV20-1	SARGGFRDEQF